The 7 T cell receptor beta chains listed next were all sequenced from one sample in a study of T cells in Graves' hyperthyroidism and ophthalmopathy. TCR beta CDR3 regions were amplified from RNA. The TCR CDR3 was amplified in a first-round RT-PCR using the HTBI primer set. Via MiXCR, TCRdb re-called the multiplex PCR reads, giving one row per CDR3 protein. The sample consists of fewer than 450,000 distinct CDR3 sequences, over 13% of them appearing once. What was sequenced was blood. The receptors shown here come from a man aged 45-65 years with Graves' ophthalmopathy.

This clonotype has a count of ten or more. CDR3 DNA sequence: TGCGCCAGCAGCTTGGAGGGGCGTAACTATGGCTACACCTTC. This sequence encodes CASSLEGRNYGYTF. This chain uses TRBV5-1 with TRBJ1-2, with D possibly TRBD1 on 5 matching bases. Trimming cost V 0 bases and J 1 base, with 7 bases left between them. This CDR3 spans 14 amino acids. The germline gives CDR1 SGHRS, CDR2 YFSETQ. The full variable domain, in which reference TRBV5-1 and TRBJ1-2 provide the parts outside the CDR3, is KAGVTQTPRYLIKTRGQQVTLSCSPISGHRSVSWYQQTPGQGLQFLFEYFSETQRNKGNFPGRFSGRQFSNSRSEMNVSTLELGDSALYLCASSLEGRNYGYTFGSGTRLTVV.

This clonotype appeared many times. The chain has TRBV5-1 and TRBJ2-1; no definite D call. Per germline, CDR1 SGHRS and CDR2 YFSETQ. V was cut by 4 bases and J by 4 bases, with 6 bases left in between. This CDR3 is built from 12 residues. In nucleotides, the CDR3 is TGCGCCAGCAGCCGAAATTACAATGAGCAGTTCTTC. Translating gives CASSRNYNEQFF.

This clonotype appeared many times. The chain combines TRBV7-2 with TRBJ1-4; D perhaps matches TRBD1 (5 bases). Germline V CDR1 and CDR2: SGHTA, FQGNSA. This CDR3 has 14 amino acids. The germline V and J ends were trimmed by 5 bases and 4 bases, with 11 bases remaining between them. This chain's CDR3 is CASSEDSYNEKLFF. CDR3 coding DNA: TGTGCCAGCAGCGAAGACAGCTATAATGAAAAACTGTTTTTT.

Many counts were recorded for this clonotype. The chain employs TRBV12-3 or TRBV12-4 and TRBJ1-2; 7 bases agree with TRBD1. CDR3 length equals 12 residues. Trimming removed 7 bases from V and 8 bases from J; junction bases left unmatched: 7. The CDR3 region has the DNA TGTGCCAGCACCAAGGGGACAGTAGGCTACACCTTC. Translating it yields CASTKGTVGYTF.

This clonotype was found a few times. The chain carries TRBV28 and TRBJ2-4; D gene uncertain. The CDR3 runs 15 residues. Trimming cost V 2 bases and J 5 bases, with 13 bases left between them. CDR1 MDHEN and CDR2 SYDVKM come from the germline V gene. CDR3 sequence: CASSLIGKLENIQYF. As DNA, the CDR3 is TGTGCCAGCAGTTTAATTGGGAAACTCGAAAACATTCAGTACTTC.

This clonotype was observed at least ten times. The chain couples TRBV5-1 to TRBJ2-7; no clear D. Trimming shortened V by 0 bases and J by 2 bases, and 12 bases separated the two germline ends. In germline, CDR1 is SGHRS, CDR2 YFSETQ. The CDR3 has 15 residues. In DNA, the CDR3 is TGCGCCAGCAGCTTGGATCCACTCCGGGCCTACGAGCAGTACTTC. Protein sequence: CASSLDPLRAYEQYF.

This clonotype occurred a few times. V gene TRBV5-4 combines with J gene TRBJ2-3; no definite D call. Germline lookup yields CDR1 SGHNT and CDR2 YYREEE (reference sequence). V was shortened by 4 bases and J by 0 bases, with 12 bases between the two germline ends. The CDR3 extends over 15 amino acids. The CDR3 DNA reads TGTGCCAGCAGCCCTCGTATACCTAGCACAGATACGCAGTATTTT. Translating gives CASSPRIPSTDTQYF.